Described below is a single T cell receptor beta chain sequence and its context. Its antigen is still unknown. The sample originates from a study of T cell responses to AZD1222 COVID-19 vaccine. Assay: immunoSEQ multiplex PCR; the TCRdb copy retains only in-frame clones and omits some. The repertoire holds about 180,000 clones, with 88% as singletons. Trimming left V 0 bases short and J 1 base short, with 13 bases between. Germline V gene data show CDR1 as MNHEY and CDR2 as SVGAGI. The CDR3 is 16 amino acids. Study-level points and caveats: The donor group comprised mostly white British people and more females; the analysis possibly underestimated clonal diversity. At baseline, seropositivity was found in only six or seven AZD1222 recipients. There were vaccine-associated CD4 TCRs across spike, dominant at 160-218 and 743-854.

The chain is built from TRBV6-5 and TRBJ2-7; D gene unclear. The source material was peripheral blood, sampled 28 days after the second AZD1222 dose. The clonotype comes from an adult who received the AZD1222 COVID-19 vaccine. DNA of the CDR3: TGTGCCAGCAGTTACTCCCTTTTCGACACATCCTACGAGCAGTACTTC. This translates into CASSYSLFDTSYEQYF.